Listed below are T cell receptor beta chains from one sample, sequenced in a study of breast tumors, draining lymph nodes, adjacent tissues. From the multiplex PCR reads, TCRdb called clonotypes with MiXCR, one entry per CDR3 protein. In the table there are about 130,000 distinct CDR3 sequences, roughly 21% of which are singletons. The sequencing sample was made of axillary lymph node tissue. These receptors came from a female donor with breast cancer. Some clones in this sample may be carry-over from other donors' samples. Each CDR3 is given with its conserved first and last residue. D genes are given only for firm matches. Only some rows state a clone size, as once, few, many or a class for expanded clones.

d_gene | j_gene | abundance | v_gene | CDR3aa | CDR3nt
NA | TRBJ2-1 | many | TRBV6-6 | CASEGQYNEQFF | TGTGCCTCAGAGGGCCAGTACAATGAGCAGTTCTTC
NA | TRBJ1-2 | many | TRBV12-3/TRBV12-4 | CASRNLDRPNYGYTF | TGTGCCAGCAGAAATCTTGACAGGCCCAACTATGGCTACACCTTC
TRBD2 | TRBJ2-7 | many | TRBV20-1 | CSARTSGSYEQYF | TGCAGTGCTAGAACTAGCGGCTCCTACGAGCAGTACTTC
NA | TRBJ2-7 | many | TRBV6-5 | CASTSNEGLKNEQYF | TGTGCCAGCACCAGCAATGAGGGGTTAAAAAACGAGCAGTACTTC
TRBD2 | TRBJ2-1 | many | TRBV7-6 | CASSLVETREGHPTNEQFF | TGTGCCAGCAGCTTAGTGGAAACGCGGGAGGGCCACCCCACGAATGAGCAGTTCTTC
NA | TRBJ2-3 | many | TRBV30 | CAWDRGRADTQYF | TGTGCCTGGGATAGAGGTAGGGCTGATACGCAGTATTTT
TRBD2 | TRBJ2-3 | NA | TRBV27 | CASSYIAGATDTQYF | TGTGCCAGCAGTTACATAGCGGGAGCGACAGATACGCAGTATTTT
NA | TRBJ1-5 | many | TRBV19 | CASTPGIGAGQPQHF | TGTGCCAGTACCCCGGGGATCGGGGCTGGTCAGCCCCAGCATTTT
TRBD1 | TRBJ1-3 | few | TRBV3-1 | CASRKQGNGNTIYF | TGTGCCAGCAGGAAACAGGGGAATGGAAACACCATATATTTT
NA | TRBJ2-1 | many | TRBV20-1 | CSADYNEQFF | TGCAGTGCTGATTACAATGAGCAGTTCTTC
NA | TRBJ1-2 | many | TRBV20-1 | CSANLDGYTF | TGCAGTGCTAACCTCGACGGCTACACCTTC
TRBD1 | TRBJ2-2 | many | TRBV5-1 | CASSHDRGHGGELFF | TGCGCCAGCAGCCACGACAGGGGGCATGGCGGGGAGCTGTTTTTT
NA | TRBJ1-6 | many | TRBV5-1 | CASSLVTGNSPLHF | TGCGCCAGCAGCTTGGTGACGGGGAATTCACCCCTCCACTTT
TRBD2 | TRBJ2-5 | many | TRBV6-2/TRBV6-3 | CASLGLAGQETQYF | TGTGCCAGCTTGGGCCTAGCGGGTCAAGAGACCCAGTACTTC
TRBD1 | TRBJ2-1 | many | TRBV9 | CASSVGDRGYYNEQFF | TGTGCCAGCAGCGTAGGGGACAGGGGATATTACAATGAGCAGTTCTTC
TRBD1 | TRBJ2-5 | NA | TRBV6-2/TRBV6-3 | CASSYGQGEVETQYF | TGTGCCAGCAGTTACGGACAGGGGGAAGTGGAGACCCAGTACTTC
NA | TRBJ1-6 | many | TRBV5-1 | CASSPGGGVGSPLHF | TGCGCCAGCAGCCCAGGCGGGGGGGTCGGTTCACCCCTCCACTTT
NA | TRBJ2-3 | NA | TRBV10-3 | CAIGDSGEGTQYF | TGTGCCATCGGTGACTCGGGGGAAGGTACGCAGTATTTT
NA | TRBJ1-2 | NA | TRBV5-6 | CASSLGVFGGYTF | TGTGCCAGCAGCTTGGGGGTATTCGGTGGCTACACCTTC
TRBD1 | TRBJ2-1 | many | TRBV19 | CASSVGQYNEQFF | TGTGCCAGTAGTGTGGGACAGTACAATGAGCAGTTCTTC
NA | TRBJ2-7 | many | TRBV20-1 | CSAHSGDYEQYF | TGCAGTGCCCACTCGGGGGACTACGAGCAGTACTTC
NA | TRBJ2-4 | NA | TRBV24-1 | CATYTTNLAKNIQYF | TGTGCCACCTACACCACAAATCTAGCCAAAAACATTCAGTACTTC
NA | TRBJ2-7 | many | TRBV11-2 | CASSLEGAAAEQYF | TGTGCCAGCAGCTTAGAAGGTGCGGCTGCCGAGCAGTACTTC